This T cell receptor (beta chain) originates from a study of T cell responses to AZD1222 COVID-19 vaccine. The V gene lost 5 bases and the J gene lost 2 bases, with 12 bases spanning the gap. Germline loops: CDR1 SGHTA, CDR2 FQGNSA. This CDR3 region has 14 residues. The table lists this clone with a count of one. Here immunoSEQ multiplex PCR was the method, and the copy in TCRdb shows in-frame clones only, minus some. The repertoire holds tens of thousands of clones, approximately 80% seen once, with roughly 29% in the top ten. Sequenced material: peripheral blood, taken 28 days after the second dose of the MenACWY control vaccine. The TCR sequence derives from an adult who received the MenACWY meningococcal vaccine as a control. The chain links TRBV7-2 to TRBJ1-1; D is undetermined. DNA of the CDR3: TGTGCCAGCAGCGGAACGGGTTTTAACACTGAAGCTTTCTTT. Protein product: CASSGTGFNTEAFF.